Shown below are 3 T cell receptor beta chains from a single sample sequenced in a study of blood T cells in healthy people across ages. For the second PCR, which ran for about 7 to 11 cycles, a sample-barcoded 5' primer and a J-beta primer mix were used. TCRdb redid the calling of the 5' RACE reads with MiXCR, one entry per CDR3 protein. This table has roughly 830,000 distinct CDR3 sequences, around 62% appearing once. Material: blood. These receptors all come from a man aged 30 to 45 in good health.

This clonotype was detected only a few times. The chain uses TRBV2 and TRBJ2-7, with 7 bases fitting TRBD1. The CDR3 runs to 14 residues. Germline V gives CDR1 SNHLY, CDR2 FYNNEI. The V segment lost 5 bases and the J segment 5 bases; nucleotides outside the gene matches: 9. The CDR3, as DNA: TGTGCCAGCAGTCCTTTAGCAGGGGGAGACGAGCAGTACTTC. This codes for CASSPLAGGDEQYF.

The V call is TRBV7-2, the J call TRBJ2-5, with D possibly TRBD2 on 7 matching bases. In germline, CDR1 is SGHTA, CDR2 FQGNSA. This CDR3 has 15 residues. V was clipped by 0 bases and J by 5 bases, with 13 bases between them. CDR3 sequence: CASSLAQGREETQYF. CDR3 coding DNA: TGTGCCAGCAGCTTAGCGCAGGGGAGGGAGGAGACCCAGTACTTC.

The CDR3 DNA sequence: TGCAGCGTTGACCGGGCCCGCGGAGGAGAGCAGTTCTTC. Translation gives CSVDRARGGEQFF. V and J are TRBV29-1 and TRBJ2-1, with D possibly TRBD2 on 5 matching bases. V lost 3 bases, J lost 10 bases, and 16 bases lay in between. Germline loops: CDR1 SQVTM, CDR2 ANQGSEA. The CDR3 is 13 residues long.